This T cell receptor (beta chain) derives from a study of T-cell memory formation after mild COVID-19. CDR3 length equals 15 residues. Germline assignment: CDR1 MGHDK and CDR2 SYGVNS. With 3 bases removed from V and 7 bases from J, the gap between germline ends came to 17 bases. The table lists this clonotype with a few counts. Its target is unknown. Researchers used 5'RACE with constant-segment primers to make TCR alpha and TCR beta cDNA libraries that carry sample barcodes and UMIs. TCRdb re-called the 5' RACE reads with MiXCR, one entry per CDR3 protein. In the table there are approximately 290,000 distinct CDR3 sequences, less than 9.5% of which are singletons. Points from the study as a whole: SARS-CoV-2 specificity of second-wave clones peaking day 37 was unconfirmed. Mostly located in CM and EM were contracting CD4+ clones, with contracting CD8+ clones located in EMRA.

Sequenced: PBMCs or a T cell subset sorted from them (not recorded which). The V and J genes are TRBV25-1 and TRBJ2-3; D remains unclear. This receptor was identified in a man aged 18 to 35 who had mild COVID-19 (a few samples of this study predate the infection). Cell type and time point are not known. The CDR3 sequence is CASSEGPRVRHTQYF. CDR3 DNA sequence: TGTGCCAGCAGTGAGGGTCCCCGGGTCAGGCATACGCAGTATTTT. The full variable domain, with the rest looked up from reference TRBV25-1 and TRBJ2-3, is EADIYQTPRYLVIGTGKKITLECSQTMGHDKMYWYQQDPGMELHLIHYSYGVNSTEKGDLSSESTVSRIRTEHFPLTLESARPSHTSQYLCASSEGPRVRHTQYFGPGTRLTVL.